Below are 11 T cell receptor beta chains sequenced from a single sample in a study of blood T cell repertoires in COVID-19. Sequenced by immunoSEQ multiplex PCR; TCRdb stores in-frame clones only, minus some. Here the sample spans 97,000 or so clones, 70% to 80% being singletons. Sequenced input: peripheral blood. These receptors were collected from a woman aged 80 or older with active or convalescent COVID-19.

The CDR3 region has the DNA TGTGCCAGCAGCCTCTATTCCTACAATGAGCAGTTCTTC. This codes for CASSLYSYNEQFF. The genes are TRBV16 and TRBJ2-1, with D unresolved. Germline V gives CDR1 KGHSY, CDR2 FQNENV. Trimming cost V 4 bases and J 1 base, with 5 bases left between them. This CDR3 comprises 13 residues. The whole variable domain, remainder taken from reference TRBV16 and TRBJ2-1, is GEEVAQTPKHLVRGEGQKAKLYCAPIKGHSYVFWYQQVLKNEFKFLISFQNENVFDETGMPKERFSAKCLPNSPCSLEIQATKLEDSAVYFCASSLYSYNEQFFGPGTRLTVL.

This clone occurred a few times. This chain joins TRBV7-9 and TRBJ1-2; tentative D call: TRBD1 (5 bases). The V and J ends lost 6 bases and 4 bases respectively, with 9 bases between them. This CDR3 has 12 residues. Germline lookup yields CDR1 SEHNR and CDR2 FQNEAQ (reference sequence). In nucleotides, the CDR3 is TGTGCCAGCAGTCGACAGTCCTATGGCTACACCTTC. Protein product: CASSRQSYGYTF.

This clone was recorded only once. The rearrangement joins TRBV28 to TRBJ1-5; no firm D call. The CDR3 totals 15 residues. V was pared by 5 bases and J by 1 base, with 12 bases between. Germline CDR1 reads MDHEN; CDR2 reads SYDVKM. The CDR3 coding sequence is TGTGCCAGCAGTCCGAGCTCGGGAAGCAATCAGCCCCAGCATTTT. Its translation is CASSPSSGSNQPQHF.

J is TRBJ1-1 and V is TRBV2, with 7 bases matching TRBD1. Germline V gives CDR1 SNHLY, CDR2 FYNNEI. The CDR3 length is 13 residues. V lost 6 bases, J lost 8 bases, and 9 bases stayed unmatched. This CDR3 reads CASRLGQDREAFF. In DNA, the CDR3 is TGTGCCAGCAGACTTGGACAGGACCGGGAAGCTTTCTTT. The full variable domain, completed using reference TRBV2 and TRBJ1-1, is EPEVTQTPSHQVTQMGQEVILRCVPISNHLYFYWYRQILGQKVEFLVSFYNNEISEKSEIFDDQFSVERPDGSNFTLKIRSTKLEDSAMYFCASRLGQDREAFFGQGTRLTVV.

The rearrangement uses TRBV2 and TRBJ1-2; unclear D gene. From germline, CDR1 is SNHLY and CDR2 FYNNEI. The CDR3 contains 12 residues. The ends were cut back, 2 bases at V and 3 bases at J, with 4 bases in the middle. CDR3 loop: CASSEPDYGYTF. DNA for the CDR3: TGTGCCAGCAGTGAACCAGACTATGGCTACACCTTC.

This chain joins TRBV28 and TRBJ1-1; TRBD1 is a possible D gene (5 bases). The CDR3 is 13 amino acids. Germline V gene sequence: CDR1 MDHEN, CDR2 SYDVKM. Trimming pared 4 bases from V and 0 bases from J, leaving 6 bases between. CDR3 residues: CASSSGLNTEAFF. The DNA for the CDR3 is TGTGCCAGCAGTTCAGGGCTGAACACTGAAGCTTTCTTT.

The gene calls are TRBV27 and TRBJ2-7, with D possibly being TRBD1 (5 bases). This CDR3 has 14 amino acids. CDR1 is MNHEY and CDR2 is SMNVEV in the germline V gene (reference sequence). The V and J ends lost 5 bases and 6 bases respectively, with 17 bases between them. This CDR3 is CASSGNWQGGEQYF. CDR3 nucleotides: TGTGCCAGCAGTGGTAACTGGCAGGGTGGCGAGCAGTACTTC.

The V call is TRBV6-5, the J call TRBJ2-1, with a weak D call TRBD1 (6 bases). This CDR3 has 16 residues. Trimming stripped 4 bases from V and 0 bases from J, with 13 bases between. Germline V gene sequence: CDR1 MNHEY, CDR2 SVGAGI. The CDR3 sequence is CASSFGQISSYNEQFF. The CDR3 region has the DNA TGTGCCAGCAGTTTTGGACAGATCAGCTCCTACAATGAGCAGTTCTTC.

V gene TRBV2 combines with J gene TRBJ2-1, with TRBD2 identical over 12 bases. This CDR3 is 18 amino acids long. Germline trimming cut 6 bases from V and 2 bases from J; bases unmatched to any gene: 11. Germline CDR1 SNHLY, CDR2 FYNNEI. This chain's CDR3 is CASRKALAGGPTYNEQFF. In DNA form, the CDR3 reads TGTGCCAGCAGAAAGGCCCTAGCGGGAGGGCCGACCTACAATGAGCAGTTCTTC.

As regards this clone: One end of the junction fails to match germline, which may point to a read error. The chain joins TRBV7-2 to TRBJ2-3; 10 nucleotides align to TRBD2. Looked up from germline, CDR1 is SGHTA and CDR2 is FQGNSA. The CDR3 runs to 13 residues. CDR3 in DNA: TGTGCCAGCAGCCTAGCGGGAGAAGATACGCAGTATTTT. Protein: CASSLAGEDTQYF.

The chain recombines TRBV29-1 with TRBJ2-3, with TRBD2 matching 8 bases. The germline CDR1 and CDR2 sequences are SQVTM and ANQGSEA. Trimming took 8 bases from V and 2 from J; bases not matched to a gene: 9. The CDR3 sequence is 14 residues long. CDR3 bases: TGCAGCACTCCCGGGACTAGAGACACAGATACGCAGTATTTT. Protein product: CSTPGTRDTDTQYF.